The following is a T cell receptor beta chain sequence with its context. Data came from immunoSEQ multiplex PCR; TCRdb stores just in-frame clones and leaves some out. This sample has about 1.1 million clones, with 60% to 80% found just once. This sample is part of a study of shared clonotypes between healthy human individuals. Trimming shortened V by 0 bases and J by 8 bases, and 13 bases separated the two germline ends. The CDR3 consists of 15 residues. The germline gives CDR1 MNHEY, CDR2 SVGAGI. The sample comprised memory CD4+ T cells from PBMCs. As to subset: CD45RA-negative fraction. The V call is TRBV6-5, the J call TRBJ1-4, with D maybe TRBD1 (6 bases). This receptor was obtained from a man aged 18 to 30 in good health. Some clones in this sample may be carry-over from other donors' samples. The CDR3 bases are TGTGCCAGCAGTTACTCCCCAGGGGCGGGGGAAAAACTGTTTTTT. This gives the protein CASSYSPGAGEKLFF.